This entry describes one T cell receptor beta chain. Its antigen is not known. The repertoire was sequenced with immunoSEQ multiplex PCR; TCRdb's copy has only in-frame clones and lacks some. The repertoire holds about 26,000 clones, with roughly 87% as singletons. This specimen comes from a study of graft-versus-host responses after intestinal transplantation. For the study at large: All recipients were given anti-thymocyte globulin induction, and tacrolimus and steroids were then administered for 2 to 4 years. Points from the study as a whole: Subjects displaying graft-donor T cell macrochimerism possessed elevated graft-versus-host to host-versus-graft clonal ratios inside allografts. Recipient bone marrow held GvH clones, some seen earlier in ileum or blood. An association linked early post-transplant HvG declines with peak circulating GvH clone levels.

The length of the CDR3 is 12 residues. V gave up 4 bases and J gave up 6 bases; unmatched junction bases: 2. Germline CDR1 reads SGHRS; CDR2 reads YFSETQ. Material: unstimulated CD4+ T cells sorted from spleen or lymph node cells, obtained before intestinal transplant. The J gene is TRBJ2-7, the V gene TRBV5-1, with 9 bases fitting TRBD2. The sequence derives from a human donor who received an intestinal transplant. DNA for the CDR3: TGCGCCAGCAGCCCGGGACTAGCCGAGCAGTACTTC. Protein product: CASSPGLAEQYF.